Listed below are T cell receptor beta chains from one sample, sequenced in a study of blood T cell repertoires in COVID-19. Only in-frame clones appear in the TCRdb table, and some are missing; sequencing was by immunoSEQ multiplex PCR. The sample contains roughly 250,000 clones, about 86% of which appear only once. Specimen: peripheral blood. Every receptor here comes from a man between 35 and 55 years old with active or convalescent COVID-19. Each CDR3 is given with its conserved first and last residue. The order of the fields is D gene, J gene, V gene, clone size, CDR3 protein, CDR3 DNA. The D gene is left open where the match is weak. Clone size is given for some rows only: seen once, a few or many times, or a class if the clone is expanded.

TRBD2 | TRBJ2-3 | TRBV4-1 | NA | CASRLLAGGADTQYF | TGCGCCAGCAGATTACTAGCGGGTGGAGCAGATACGCAGTATTTT
NA | TRBJ1-4 | TRBV7-9 | NA | CASSLGGKNEKLFF | TGTGCCAGCAGCTTAGGCGGGAAGAATGAAAAACTGTTTTTT
NA | TRBJ2-1 | TRBV7-8 | few | CASRNAGGAPSYNEQFF | TGTGCCAGCAGGAATGCGGGCGGGGCTCCATCCTACAATGAGCAGTTCTTC
TRBD1 | TRBJ1-2 | TRBV10-2 | NA | CASSGGTGFGGGYTF | TGCGCCAGCAGTGGGGGGACAGGATTTGGAGGAGGCTACACCTTC
NA | TRBJ2-5 | TRBV9 | NA | CASSLQQGLGETQYF | TGTGCCAGCAGCCTCCAACAGGGATTGGGGGAGACCCAGTACTTC
TRBD1 | TRBJ2-5 | TRBV19 | NA | CASSPTGGLETQYF | TGTGCCAGTAGTCCAACAGGGGGATTGGAGACCCAGTACTTC
TRBD1 | TRBJ2-4 | TRBV2 | NA | CASSGQGENIQYF | TGTGCCAGCAGCGGACAGGGTGAAAACATTCAGTACTTC
NA | TRBJ1-6 | TRBV5-6 | few | CASSLGMGGNSPLHF | TGTGCCAGCAGCTTAGGAATGGGAGGGAATTCACCCCTCCACTTT
NA | TRBJ2-3 | TRBV19 | NA | CASRRQAPSTDTQYF | TGTGCCAGTAGAAGACAGGCCCCCAGCACAGATACGCAGTATTTT
NA | TRBJ2-2 | TRBV7-2 | NA | CASSLATGTGELFF | TGTGCCAGCAGCTTGGCTACAGGGACCGGGGAGCTGTTTTTT
TRBD2 | TRBJ2-1 | TRBV4-2 | NA | CASSPLTSGRRNEQFF | TGTGCCAGCAGCCCTTTGACTAGCGGGAGGCGGAATGAGCAGTTCTTC
NA | TRBJ2-7 | TRBV12-1 | NA | CASSPGSGVHLSSYEQYF | TGTGCCAGCAGCCCCGGGTCAGGGGTACACTTGAGCTCCTACGAGCAGTACTTC
TRBD1 | TRBJ2-1 | TRBV7-3 | NA | CASSSSGQGSYNEQFF | TGTGCCAGCAGCTCATCGGGACAGGGGTCCTACAATGAGCAGTTCTTC
NA | TRBJ1-3 | TRBV29-1 | NA | CSVANGNTIYF | TGCAGCGTTGCCAATGGAAACACCATATATTTT
NA | TRBJ2-6 | TRBV13 | NA | CASSTGSGANVLTF | TGTGCCAGCAGCACGGGCTCTGGGGCCAACGTCCTGACTTTC
NA | TRBJ1-2 | TRBV5-4 | NA | CASRKKGGDTYYGYTF | TGTGCCAGCAGGAAAAAGGGCGGGGATACTTACTATGGCTACACCTTC
NA | TRBJ1-1 | TRBV14 | NA | CASSQRLTGFPQNTEAFF | TGTGCCAGCAGCCAGAGGCTAACAGGGTTTCCCCAGAACACTGAAGCTTTCTTT
NA | TRBJ1-3 | TRBV19 | NA | CASSDRLSGNTIYF | TGTGCCAGTAGTGACCGACTCTCTGGAAACACCATATATTTT
TRBD1 | TRBJ1-4 | TRBV15 | NA | CATSNPTGGAYEKLFF | TGTGCCACCAGCAACCCGACAGGGGGCGCGTATGAAAAACTGTTTTTT
NA | TRBJ2-7 | TRBV6-6 | NA | CASSPPGTSYEQYF | TGTGCCAGCAGTCCCCCCGGGACTTCCTACGAGCAGTACTTC
TRBD1 | TRBJ1-1 | TRBV7-3 | few | CASRPGQGSTEAFF | TGTGCCAGCAGGCCGGGACAGGGATCCACTGAAGCTTTCTTT
NA | TRBJ1-1 | TRBV18 | once | CASSPGGVGTEAFF | TGTGCCAGCTCACCGGGGGGTGTAGGCACTGAAGCTTTCTTT
TRBD2 | TRBJ2-1 | TRBV24-1 | NA | CATSDRLAGVSTNEQFF | TGTGCCACCAGTGATCGACTAGCGGGAGTATCTACCAATGAGCAGTTCTTC
NA | TRBJ1-2 | TRBV5-8 | few | CASSVTGLDYGYTF | TGTGCCAGCAGCGTAACAGGGCTGGACTATGGCTACACCTTC
TRBD1 | TRBJ1-2 | TRBV5-1 | NA | CASRPTGEGVRTF | TGCGCCAGCAGACCGACAGGGGAAGGGGTGAGAACCTTC
TRBD1 | TRBJ2-1 | TRBV24-1 | NA | CATSDNDRGSYNEQFF | TGTGCCACCAGTGATAATGACAGGGGATCCTACAATGAGCAGTTCTTC
TRBD1 | TRBJ1-2 | TRBV5-4 | NA | CASNPDREPIGYTF | TGTGCCAGCAACCCCGACAGGGAACCTATTGGCTACACCTTC
NA | TRBJ2-7 | TRBV5-4 | NA | CASSLASGNSYEQYF | TGTGCCAGCAGCTTGGCATCGGGGAACTCCTACGAGCAGTACTTC
TRBD1 | TRBJ1-2 | TRBV5-6 | NA | CASSSGTGNYGYTF | TGTGCCAGCAGTTCCGGGACAGGGAACTATGGCTACACCTTC
NA | TRBJ1-1 | TRBV10-3 | NA | CAIKQGEYTEAFF | TGTGCCATCAAACAGGGTGAGTACACTGAAGCTTTCTTT
NA | TRBJ2-3 | TRBV7-2 | NA | CASSLNPSSRLTDTQYF | TGTGCCAGCAGCTTAAATCCCAGTAGCCGCCTCACAGATACGCAGTATTTT
NA | TRBJ2-2 | TRBV10-3 | NA | CAISVWQGSTGELFF | TGTGCCATCAGTGTATGGCAGGGCTCCACCGGGGAGCTGTTTTTT
NA | TRBJ1-5 | TRBV18 | once | CASSPREGSNQPQHF | TGTGCCAGCTCACCACGGGAGGGGAGCAATCAGCCCCAGCATTTT
TRBD1 | TRBJ1-6 | TRBV30 | NA | CAWSIGQGLNSPLHF | TGTGCCTGGAGTATAGGACAGGGGCTAAATTCACCCCTCCACTTT
NA | TRBJ1-3 | TRBV2 | NA | CASSESPLSGNTIYF | TGTGCCAGCAGTGAAAGTCCACTCTCTGGAAACACCATATATTTT
NA | TRBJ1-4 | TRBV7-9 | NA | CASSARREGEKLFF | TGTGCCAGCAGCGCCCGACGGGAAGGGGAAAAACTGTTTTTT
NA | TRBJ1-1 | TRBV6-2/TRBV6-3 | few | CASSYSRGIGQTEAFF | TGTGCCAGCAGTTACTCGAGAGGGATCGGACAGACTGAAGCTTTCTTT
NA | TRBJ2-3 | TRBV2 | once | CASMRSDPNTQYF | TGTGCCAGCATGCGGTCCGACCCGAATACGCAGTATTTT
NA | TRBJ1-5 | TRBV11-2 | once | CASSQGVQPQHF | TGTGCCAGCAGCCAAGGGGTTCAGCCCCAGCATTTT
TRBD1 | TRBJ1-5 | TRBV10-3 | NA | CAISESGTGGYQPQHF | TGTGCCATCAGTGAGAGCGGGACAGGGGGTTATCAGCCCCAGCATTTT
NA | TRBJ1-2 | TRBV30 | NA | CAWISWTRYGYTF | TGTGCCTGGATATCGTGGACTCGCTATGGCTACACCTTC
NA | TRBJ2-1 | TRBV3-1/TRBV3-2 | once | CASSQEVWSLSYNEQFF | TGTGCCAGCAGCCAAGAAGTTTGGAGCCTATCCTACAATGAGCAGTTCTTC
TRBD1 | TRBJ2-3 | TRBV12-5 | NA | CASGILIQGVTDTQYF | TGTGCTAGTGGTATTTTGATACAGGGGGTCACAGATACGCAGTATTTT